Below, 7 T cell receptor beta chains from the same sample are listed, as sequenced in a study of CD8 T cells in Susac syndrome. Random hexamers served to reverse transcribe roughly 0.5 to 1 ug RNA. TCRdb processed the immunoSEQ multiplex PCR reads anew with MiXCR; each CDR3 protein has one entry. The sample holds some 300,000 distinct CDR3 sequences, around nine tenths seen once. The specimen sequenced was CD8+ T cells from PBMCs. The receptors here all came from a human donor with multiple sclerosis.

The chain links TRBV28 to TRBJ2-5, with 12 nucleotides matching TRBD2. V was pared by 6 bases and J by 5 bases, with 4 bases of the junction left unmatched. The CDR3 has 14 residues. Germline values: CDR1 MDHEN, CDR2 SYDVKM. CDR3 DNA: TGTGCCAGCAGAGGACTAGCGGGACGGGAGACCCAGTACTTC. Its protein is CASRGLAGRETQYF.

The chain recombines TRBV5-1 with TRBJ2-1; TRBD1 aligns across 8 bases. From germline, CDR1 is SGHRS and CDR2 YFSETQ. CDR3 length: 16 residues. J was trimmed by 3 bases and V by 2 bases; bases with no gene match: 7. The CDR3 region has the DNA TGCGCCAGCAGCTTACATTGGACAGGGAACTACAATGAGCAGTTCTTC. It is translated as CASSLHWTGNYNEQFF.

This clonotype was observed once. This sequence joins TRBV29-1 and TRBJ2-7; TRBD1 matches 10 bases. Germline V lookup: CDR1 SQVTM, CDR2 ANQGSEA. There are 15 residues in the CDR3. After removal of 0 bases from V and 0 bases from J, the junction contained 2 bases not matched to a gene. The CDR3 region is CSVEDRDRGSYEQYF. The CDR3 coding sequence is TGCAGCGTTGAAGATAGGGACAGGGGCTCCTACGAGCAGTACTTC.

This chain connects TRBV4-2 to TRBJ2-1; tentatively, D is TRBD2 (6 bases). The CDR3 is 15 residues long. Trimming removed 5 bases from V and 2 bases from J, with 13 bases in between. CDR1 and CDR2 from the germline V gene are LGHNA and YNFKEQ. The CDR3 is CASSFGLSPYNEQFF. The CDR3 DNA reads as TGTGCCAGCAGCTTTGGACTAAGCCCCTACAATGAGCAGTTCTTC.

This clonotype was detected once. V usage is TRBV29-1 and J usage is TRBJ2-1; 11 bases agree with TRBD1. This CDR3 has 15 residues. V trimming: 6 bases; J trimming: 5 bases; junction bases outside the gene matches: 9. Germline CDR1 is SQVTM and CDR2 is ANQGSEA. CDR3 region: CSVPPEGQGDNEQFF. As DNA, the CDR3 is TGCAGCGTCCCCCCCGAGGGACAGGGGGACAATGAGCAGTTCTTC.

The chain couples TRBV19 to TRBJ1-1; D perhaps matches TRBD1 (6 bases). Germline CDR1 and CDR2: LNHDA and SQIVND (reference sequence). V lost 8 bases and J 0 bases, leaving 16 bases between the germline ends. The CDR3 loop spans 15 amino acids. CDR3 coding DNA: TGTGCCAGTCTCCCCATCCAGGGGCTGAACACTGAAGCTTTCTTT. This translates into CASLPIQGLNTEAFF.

V and J are TRBV6-4 and TRBJ2-3; TRBD2 matches at 9 bases. V was pared by 2 bases and J by 0 bases, with 3 bases of the junction left unmatched. The germline V gene encodes CDR1 MRHNA and CDR2 SNTAGT. The length of the CDR3 is 16 residues. CDR3 loop: CASSDAAGGSTDTQYF. CDR3 DNA sequence: TGTGCCAGCAGTGACGCGGCGGGAGGGAGCACAGATACGCAGTATTTT.